This entry describes one TCR beta chain. The sample carries other DNA sequences with the same CDR3. These data are taken from a study of lymphopenia after photon versus proton radiotherapy. CDR1 and CDR2 from the germline V gene are SGHDT and YYEEEE. The CDR3 has 18 residues. V was clipped by 3 bases and J by 5 bases; unmatched bases: 12. Sequencing used immunoSEQ multiplex PCR; TCRdb keeps in-frame clones, though not all of them. The table shows 50,000 to 75,000 clones, with around 87% occurring only once. The sequence was obtained from a man in his forties or fifties with gastric cancer. This chain links TRBV5-6 with TRBJ1-6; TRBD1 agrees at 9 bases. The sample was peripheral blood, taken from a patient treated with photon-based radiotherapy. As DNA, the CDR3 is TGTGCCAGCAGCTGGATGGGACAGGGAGGTTGGGATAATTCACCCCTCCACTTT. This translates into CASSWMGQGGWDNSPLHF.